The clone carrying this T cell receptor beta chain was counted only a few times. The use of a sample-barcoded 5' primer and a J-beta primer mix characterized a second PCR of about 7 to 12 cycles. Using its own MiXCR run on the 5' RACE reads, TCRdb lists one record per CDR3 protein. The data hold 850,000 to 1,000,000 distinct CDR3 sequences, with under 50% observed a single time. The entry originates in a study of blood T cells in healthy people across ages. Study in general: In model experiments, template switching was able to capture about one barcoded beta molecule for every two T cells that were present.

V lost 5 bases and J lost 0, with 11 bases in between. Germline values: CDR1 SGHRS, CDR2 YFSETQ. This CDR3 region has 14 residues. The specimen was blood. This chain connects TRBV5-1 to TRBJ2-5; maybe TRBD1 (5 bases). The receptor comes from a man younger than 40 in good health. CDR3 amino acids: CASSNQGNQETQYF. The CDR3 DNA reads TGCGCCAGCAGTAATCAGGGAAACCAAGAGACCCAGTACTTC.